The rows below give T cell receptor beta chains drawn from one sample of a study of blood T cell repertoires in COVID-19. Profiled with immunoSEQ multiplex PCR; TCRdb holds only in-frame clones, not every one. The sample yields about 100,000 clones, about 86% seen once. The sample consisted of peripheral blood. These receptors came from a human donor in a cohort sampled during active COVID-19. The CDR3 runs from the conserved cysteine through the conserved F or W.

v_gene: TRBV28
j_gene: TRBJ2-3
CDR3aa: CASAGTGGATDTQYF

v_gene: TRBV6-6
j_gene: TRBJ2-1
CDR3aa: CATIGASGSLNEQFF

v_gene: TRBV4-1
j_gene: TRBJ2-1
CDR3aa: CASSQELGTNNEQFF

v_gene: TRBV27
j_gene: TRBJ2-7
CDR3aa: CASSFTAGTSVSYEQYF

v_gene: TRBV4-2
j_gene: TRBJ2-7
CDR3aa: CASSQDYRVLGEQYF

v_gene: TRBV7-9
j_gene: TRBJ2-5
CDR3aa: CASSLALGRQETQYF

v_gene: TRBV7-2
j_gene: TRBJ2-1
CDR3aa: CASSPISGRRQFF

v_gene: TRBV5-1
j_gene: TRBJ2-5
CDR3aa: CASSRPGQRLQETQYF

v_gene: TRBV15
j_gene: TRBJ1-5
CDR3aa: CATSSLSNQPQHF

v_gene: TRBV5-4
j_gene: TRBJ1-2
CDR3aa: CASRPKTVAVNYGYTF

v_gene: TRBV5-1
j_gene: TRBJ2-3
CDR3aa: CASSLGVATDTQYF

v_gene: TRBV5-8
j_gene: TRBJ2-1
CDR3aa: CASSVPGLAGGRDEQFF

v_gene: TRBV28
j_gene: TRBJ1-1
CDR3aa: CASSPPPGGGTEAFF

v_gene: TRBV5-5
j_gene: TRBJ1-2
CDR3aa: CASSLEVGGGYGYTF

v_gene: TRBV6-2/TRBV6-3
j_gene: TRBJ2-7
CDR3aa: CASSYRFGGSRYEQYF

v_gene: TRBV28
j_gene: TRBJ2-3
CDR3aa: CASSLSPGLGAQTDTQYF

v_gene: TRBV18
j_gene: TRBJ2-7
CDR3aa: CASSPDSRVEQYF

v_gene: TRBV19
j_gene: TRBJ2-1
CDR3aa: CASSTPRIAGGHGEQFF

v_gene: TRBV11-2
j_gene: TRBJ2-2
CDR3aa: CASSLSRITGELFF

v_gene: TRBV6-5
j_gene: TRBJ2-1
CDR3aa: CASSYANEQFF

v_gene: TRBV30
j_gene: TRBJ1-2
CDR3aa: CAWRIGAYGYTF

v_gene: TRBV28
j_gene: TRBJ2-7
CDR3aa: CASSLEGGDLSYEQYF

v_gene: TRBV28
j_gene: TRBJ2-2
CDR3aa: CASRLAGDTGELFF

v_gene: TRBV4-3
j_gene: TRBJ1-5
CDR3aa: CASSPGQGAPGNQPQHF

v_gene: TRBV27
j_gene: TRBJ2-5
CDR3aa: CASSLSSGKETQYF

v_gene: TRBV4-2
j_gene: TRBJ1-2
CDR3aa: CASSQQLRDRVGYTF

v_gene: TRBV9
j_gene: TRBJ2-7
CDR3aa: CASSVVEGYEQYF

v_gene: TRBV6-2/TRBV6-3
j_gene: TRBJ1-6
CDR3aa: CASSSTRTGNSPLHF

v_gene: TRBV5-6
j_gene: TRBJ1-4
CDR3aa: CASSLGPRRGATNEKLFF

v_gene: TRBV9
j_gene: TRBJ2-4
CDR3aa: CASSVGGQGPNIQYF

v_gene: TRBV4-1
j_gene: TRBJ1-5
CDR3aa: CASSRAGGNSNQPQHF

v_gene: TRBV7-2
j_gene: TRBJ1-1
CDR3aa: CASSPQSNTEAFF

v_gene: TRBV18
j_gene: TRBJ1-3
CDR3aa: CASSPFTGGTDSGNTIYF

v_gene: TRBV28
j_gene: TRBJ2-7
CDR3aa: CASSFGAGNEQYF

v_gene: TRBV7-6
j_gene: TRBJ2-7
CDR3aa: CASSSLSGSSYEQYF

v_gene: TRBV15
j_gene: TRBJ2-4
CDR3aa: CATSRGREDWKNIQYF

v_gene: TRBV7-2
j_gene: TRBJ2-7
CDR3aa: CASSSRTGDIEQYF

v_gene: TRBV7-8
j_gene: TRBJ1-2
CDR3aa: CASSSSGLSYGYTF

v_gene: TRBV4-2
j_gene: TRBJ2-5
CDR3aa: CASSQDPIAGGRETQYF

v_gene: TRBV4-2
j_gene: TRBJ2-7
CDR3aa: CASSQDRGHEQYF

v_gene: TRBV7-8
j_gene: TRBJ2-7
CDR3aa: CASSPQQREVSYEQYF

v_gene: TRBV6-6
j_gene: TRBJ2-4
CDR3aa: CASSYSRTGAKNIQYF

v_gene: TRBV6-2/TRBV6-3
j_gene: TRBJ2-5
CDR3aa: CASSRIVSGRGETQYF

v_gene: TRBV28
j_gene: TRBJ2-4
CDR3aa: CATTAGTSVYLQYF

v_gene: TRBV7-3
j_gene: TRBJ1-1
CDR3aa: CASSATGRTEAFF

v_gene: TRBV6-6
j_gene: TRBJ2-3
CDR3aa: CASSLLRGPSPSTDTQYF

v_gene: TRBV6-6
j_gene: TRBJ1-3
CDR3aa: CASRPRTVSGNTIYF

v_gene: TRBV4-1
j_gene: TRBJ2-1
CDR3aa: CASAGQGISYNEQFF

v_gene: TRBV19
j_gene: TRBJ2-2
CDR3aa: CASSMNRGPGGELFF

v_gene: TRBV5-1
j_gene: TRBJ2-7
CDR3aa: CASSPLRDGEQYF

v_gene: TRBV5-4
j_gene: TRBJ2-7
CDR3aa: CASSFGGNSYEQYF

v_gene: TRBV11-2
j_gene: TRBJ2-7
CDR3aa: CASSARTGPYEQYF

v_gene: TRBV9
j_gene: TRBJ2-3
CDR3aa: CASSLSGTSTDTQYF

v_gene: TRBV18
j_gene: TRBJ1-2
CDR3aa: CASSRDREARGYTF

v_gene: TRBV5-1
j_gene: TRBJ2-7
CDR3aa: CASSLTSPYEQYF

v_gene: TRBV27
j_gene: TRBJ1-3
CDR3aa: CASSSPVGNTIYF

v_gene: TRBV15
j_gene: TRBJ1-3
CDR3aa: CATSRFTSAGGNTIYF

v_gene: TRBV5-4
j_gene: TRBJ2-7
CDR3aa: CASSNDRGEEQYF